The 14 T cell receptor beta chains presented below share a single source sample, sequenced in a study of blood T cell repertoires in COVID-19 (dated by TCRdb to the early 2020s). Library creation used the immunoSEQ multiplex PCR assay. Sourced from immuneACCESS, this table was stored by TCRdb with only in-frame sequences that have V and J called. A share of the clones is absent; for the studies checked, an unresolved V gene accounts for under half, and the remainder has no known explanation. The sample data list roughly 220,000 clones, and roughly 76% of these were observed just once. The top ten constitute around 7.5% of the sample. Source material: peripheral blood. The receptors originated from a woman older than 75 with COVID-19, enrolled during active disease.

The CDR3 coding sequence is TGTGCCAGCAGCCCAAGGGACACCTATGGCTACACCTTC. Its translation: CASSPRDTYGYTF. The rearrangement links TRBV7-9 to TRBJ1-2, with D maybe TRBD1 (6 bases). The CDR3 runs 13 residues. CDR1 is SEHNR and CDR2 is FQNEAQ in the germline V gene (reference sequence). The V gene lost 5 bases and the J gene lost 4 bases, with 11 bases spanning the gap.

The chain combines TRBV19 with TRBJ1-5; D unresolved. Germline assignment: CDR1 LNHDA and CDR2 SQIVND (reference sequence). The CDR3 runs 16 residues. The V and J ends lost 1 base and 5 bases respectively, with 15 bases between them. This CDR3 reads CASSIGASGGYQPQHF. CDR3 DNA sequence: TGTGCCAGTAGTATAGGCGCGTCGGGAGGTTATCAGCCCCAGCATTTT.

For this clone: Additional DNA sequences in this sample encode the identical CDR3. The rearrangement links TRBV7-2 to TRBJ1-5; 7 nucleotides agree with TRBD1. CDR3 length: 15 amino acids. CDR1 is SGHTA and CDR2 is FQGNSA in the germline V gene. V dropped 1 base and J dropped 6; count of bases not matched to a gene: 6. The CDR3 coding sequence is TGTGCCAGCAGCTTAGGAGGGGGCGCAGGTCAGCCCCAGCATTTT. Residues: CASSLGGGAGQPQHF.

J is TRBJ1-4 and V is TRBV7-9, with D hard to call. The CDR3 loop spans 14 amino acids. CDR1 SEHNR and CDR2 FQNEAQ come from the germline V gene (reference sequence). V lost 1 base and J 3 bases, leaving 6 bases between the germline ends. The CDR3 coding sequence is TGTGCCAGCAGCTTAGGGGGAGCTAATGAAAAACTGTTTTTT. Its translation: CASSLGGANEKLFF.

This clone was counted once. The chain couples TRBV6-6 to TRBJ1-2; D perhaps matches TRBD1 (5 bases). CDR1 and CDR2 from the germline V gene are MNHNY and SVGAGI (reference sequence). V was shortened by 10 bases and J by 5 bases, with 17 bases between the two germline ends. CDR3 size: 13 residues. CDR3: CAIQEGQAYGYTF. The CDR3 region has the DNA TGTGCCATCCAGGAGGGGCAGGCGTATGGCTACACCTTC.

The chain joins TRBV5-1 to TRBJ1-1; D is uncertain. V was trimmed by 0 bases and J by 0 bases, leaving 6 bases between them. CDR3 length: 14 amino acids. Germline V gene data show CDR1 as SGHRS and CDR2 as YFSETQ. The CDR3 sequence: CASSLENLNTEAFF. CDR3 bases: TGCGCCAGCAGCTTGGAGAACTTGAACACTGAAGCTTTCTTT.

The chain is built from TRBV3-1 (or the pseudogene TRBV3-2) and TRBJ2-3; TRBD1 is a possible D gene (5 bases). Germline CDR1 LGHDT, CDR2 YNNKEL (reference sequence). The CDR3 loop spans 12 amino acids. V shed 1 base and J shed 11 bases, with 10 bases lying between them. The CDR3 region has the DNA TGTGCCAGCAGCCAAGGGGTGGGGCAGCAGTATTTT. Protein product: CASSQGVGQQYF.

V gene TRBV18 combines with J gene TRBJ1-1; D not certain. Germline loops: CDR1 KGHSH, CDR2 LQKENI. Trimming cost V 3 bases and J 1 base, with 9 bases left between them. The CDR3 loop spans 14 amino acids. This CDR3 reads CASSPSSTNTEAFF. CDR3 sequence (DNA): TGTGCCAGCTCACCTTCAAGCACGAACACTGAAGCTTTCTTT.

Only one count was recorded for this clone. The V gene is TRBV28, the J gene TRBJ1-2, with 8 bases identical to TRBD1. CDR1 and CDR2 (germline): MDHEN, SYDVKM. With 6 bases clipped from V and 4 bases from J, the junction kept 4 bases outside the gene matches. The CDR3 loop spans 13 amino acids. This CDR3 reads CASRQGQGYGYTF. The CDR3 DNA reads TGTGCCAGCAGGCAAGGACAGGGCTATGGCTACACCTTC.

The chain employs TRBV6-5 and TRBJ2-5, with 8 bases that match TRBD1. CDR1 and CDR2 (germline): MNHEY, SVGAGI. The ends lost 7 bases at V and 4 bases at J; junction bases unmatched: 8. CDR3 size: 14 residues. As DNA, the CDR3 is TGTGCCAGCACCGGACAGGGTGTTGGAGAGACCCAGTACTTC. Translation gives CASTGQGVGETQYF.

The chain has TRBV18 and TRBJ1-4; 7 bases match TRBD1. Germline lookup yields CDR1 KGHSH and CDR2 LQKENI. V trimming: 4 bases; J trimming: 5 bases; junction bases outside the gene matches: 1. This CDR3 comprises 13 residues. CDR3 DNA: TGTGCCAGCTCACGGGGACAGAATGAAAAACTGTTTTTT. Translated: CASSRGQNEKLFF. Full variable domain (outside the CDR3, taken from reference TRBV18 and TRBJ1-4): NAGVMQNPRHLVRRRGQEARLRCSPMKGHSHVYWYRQLPEEGLKFMVYLQKENIIDESGMPKERFSAEFPKEGPSILRIQQVVRGDSAAYFCASSRGQNEKLFFGSGTQLSVL.

The rearrangement joins TRBV7-9 to TRBJ1-5, with D maybe TRBD1 (5 bases). Trimming cost V 1 base and J 0 bases, with 10 bases left between them. The CDR3 runs 16 residues. The germline gives CDR1 SEHNR, CDR2 FQNEAQ (reference sequence). The CDR3 DNA sequence: TGTGCCAGCAGCTTAGGGGGGGAGTATAGCAATCAGCCCCAGCATTTT. As protein: CASSLGGEYSNQPQHF.

The rearrangement joins TRBV12-5 to TRBJ2-1; D is perhaps TRBD2 (5 bases). Germline V gene data show CDR1 as LGHNT and CDR2 as FRNRAP. V lost 3 bases, J lost 3 bases, and 6 bases lay in between. The CDR3 consists of 13 residues. CDR3 sequence: CASGFRDYNEQFF. For the CDR3, the DNA is TGTGCTAGTGGTTTCCGGGACTACAATGAGCAGTTCTTC.

The chain uses TRBV5-1 and TRBJ2-3, with 8 bases aligning to TRBD2. The germline gives CDR1 SGHRS, CDR2 YFSETQ. V lost 2 bases and J lost 3; bases outside the gene matches: 14. The CDR3 contains 18 residues. CDR3 in DNA: TGCGCCAGCAGCTTCGTCGTAGGTTTACTAGCGGCGACAGATACGCAGTATTTT. Encoded protein: CASSFVVGLLAATDTQYF.